This T cell receptor (beta chain) was captured by sequencing in a study of T cell responses to AZD1222 COVID-19 vaccine. CDR3 length equals 13 residues. Trimming pared 6 bases from V and 5 bases from J, leaving 10 bases between. Method: immunoSEQ multiplex PCR; TCRdb's copy keeps in-frame clones and lacks some. The profile shows approximately 120,000 clones, around 92% of them singletons. The J gene is TRBJ2-2, the V gene TRBV12-3 or TRBV12-4, with D hard to call. Sequences were derived from peripheral blood, sampled on day 0 of AZD1222 vaccination. The clonotype comes from an adult in good health. The chain's CDR3 is CASRSRPTGELFF. Here the CDR3 DNA reads TGTGCCAGCAGATCGAGACCGACCGGGGAGCTGTTTTTT.